This T cell receptor beta chain was identified in a study of beta chain features in type 1 diabetes. Overall study results and limits: A greater similarity of naive, central memory and Treg TCRB repertoires was seen among patients than among healthy donors.

This clone has more than one count but fewer than ten. Antigen specificity is unknown. Germline values: CDR1 SGDLS, CDR2 YYNGEE. Trimming took off 0 bases at V and 5 bases at J, with 19 bases between the two ends. The CDR3 has 17 amino acids. TCRB transcripts that were expressed got sequenced, as all of the isolated RNA had been reverse transcribed. An average of about 3.57 million reads was obtained for naive, central memory and regulatory T cell samples. Using immunoSEQ multiplex PCR, the repertoire was profiled, and TCRdb retains in-frame clones only, with some absent. The data contain approximately 250,000 clones, around 9.6% of them singletons.

Sample: naive CD4+ T cells from blood. The chain employs TRBV9 and TRBJ2-3; D gene ambiguous. This receptor was obtained from a young woman in good health. CDR3 region: CASSVDPIARTQDTQYF. CDR3 nucleotide sequence: TGTGCCAGCAGCGTAGACCCAATCGCGCGCACTCAAGATACGCAGTATTTT.